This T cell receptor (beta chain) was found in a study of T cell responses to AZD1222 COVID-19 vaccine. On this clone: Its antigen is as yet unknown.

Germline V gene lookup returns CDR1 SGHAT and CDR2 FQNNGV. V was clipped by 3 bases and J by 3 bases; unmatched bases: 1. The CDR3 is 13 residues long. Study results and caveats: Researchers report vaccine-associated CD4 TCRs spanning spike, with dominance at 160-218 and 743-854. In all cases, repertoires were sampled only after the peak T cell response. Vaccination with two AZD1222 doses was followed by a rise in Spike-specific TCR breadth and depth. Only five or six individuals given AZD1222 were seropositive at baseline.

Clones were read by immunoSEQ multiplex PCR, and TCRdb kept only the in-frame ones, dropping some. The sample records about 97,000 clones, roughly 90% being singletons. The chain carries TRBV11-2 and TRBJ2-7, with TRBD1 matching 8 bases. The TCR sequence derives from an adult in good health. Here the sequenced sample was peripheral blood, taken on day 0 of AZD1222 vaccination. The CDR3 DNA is TGTGCCAGCAGCTTTGGACAGGGCTACGAGCAGTACTTC. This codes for CASSFGQGYEQYF.